This T cell receptor beta chain comes out of a study of shared clonotypes between healthy human individuals. As regards this clone: Its target is not known.

The V end was cut by 6 bases, the J end by 8 bases, with 19 bases between. The CDR3 totals 14 residues. Germline assignment: CDR1 MNHEY and CDR2 SVGAGI. Caucasian adults residing in Nashville, Tennessee made up all the donors. Produced via immunoSEQ multiplex PCR; TCRdb's table is partial and in-frame only. The sample lists approximately 720,000 clones, roughly 70% seen once, with about 1.8% in the top ten. Study-wide findings and caveats: The sharing of 4% to 5.5% of naive CD4 clonotypes was seen across several donors.

This sequence originates from a woman in her thirties in good health. V usage is TRBV6-5 and J usage is TRBJ1-2, with TRBD1 as a possible D gene (6 bases). The sequenced sample consisted of memory CD4+ T cells sorted from blood. Noted subset: CD45RA-negative fraction. CDR3 DNA: TGTGCCAGCAGCACAGGGCCGGCGTCGCGAGGCTACACCTTC. Protein product: CASSTGPASRGYTF.